These 10 T cell receptor beta chains share one sample of origin, sequenced in a study of blood T cell repertoires in COVID-19 (TCRdb year 2020). Receptors were amplified or captured by the immunoSEQ multiplex PCR assay. TCRdb provides this immuneACCESS table in a form limited to in-frame rearrangements. Some clones are lacking; in checked studies, under half of them reflect an unresolved V gene, and why the rest are absent is not known. Recorded for this sample are tens of thousands of clones; over 75% of them occurred a single time. 9.5% to 15% of the sample lies in the top ten. The sequencing input was peripheral blood. The receptors come from a human donor in a cohort sampled during active COVID-19.

The chain combines TRBV15 with TRBJ2-3, with 13 nucleotides matching TRBD2. CDR3 length equals 16 residues. Trimming cost V 3 bases and J 7 bases; bases outside gene matches: 7. The germline gives CDR1 LNHNV, CDR2 YYDKDF (reference sequence). The CDR3 nucleotides are TGTGCCACCAGCAGGCTGGCGACTAGCGGGGGGAATACGCAGTATTTT. Encoded protein: CATSRLATSGGNTQYF.

The chain couples TRBV6-5 to TRBJ1-4, with TRBD1 as a possible D gene (6 bases). The CDR3 spans 14 residues. The V end was cut by 6 bases, the J end by 5 bases, with 13 bases between. Germline values: CDR1 MNHEY, CDR2 SVGAGI. Here the CDR3 reads CASRIDRLNEKLFF. The CDR3 nucleotides read TGTGCCAGCAGGATAGACAGGTTAAATGAAAAACTGTTTTTT.

The chain recombines TRBV5-8 with TRBJ1-4, with 9 bases matching TRBD1. Germline V lookup: CDR1 SGHTS, CDR2 YDEGEE. CDR3 length: 15 residues. V lost 3 bases to trimming and J lost 6 bases; unmatched junction nucleotides: 6. The CDR3 nucleotides read TGTGCCAGCAGCTACCCTGGGGACAGGGATGAAAAACTGTTTTTT. It is translated as CASSYPGDRDEKLFF.

This sequence joins TRBV7-2 and TRBJ2-3, with TRBD1 matching over 7 bases. This CDR3 contains 14 residues. The V segment lost 8 bases and the J segment 3 bases; nucleotides outside the gene matches: 8. The germline V gene has CDR1 SGHTA and CDR2 FQGNSA. As DNA, the CDR3 is TGTGCCAGCTCGAGGGGGCTAAGTACAGATACGCAGTATTTT. Protein: CASSRGLSTDTQYF.

The rearrangement joins TRBV4-2 to TRBJ2-3, with a tentative D call TRBD2 (7 bases). Germline assignment: CDR1 LGHNA and CDR2 YNFKEQ. The CDR3 is made up of 16 amino acids. V lost 1 base and J 4 bases, leaving 15 bases between the germline ends. The CDR3 protein is CASSQGAGEGADTQYF. As DNA, the CDR3 is TGTGCCAGCAGCCAAGGGGCGGGAGAGGGGGCAGATACGCAGTATTTT.

The chain carries TRBV5-6 and TRBJ2-3; the D gene is possibly TRBD2 (6 bases). Per the germline V gene, CDR1 is SGHDT and CDR2 is YYEEEE. This CDR3 is 14 amino acids long. The V gene lost 2 bases and the J gene lost 5 bases, with 12 bases spanning the gap. The CDR3 sequence is CASSFGGSKDTQYF. CDR3 sequence (DNA): TGTGCCAGCAGCTTTGGAGGGTCCAAAGATACGCAGTATTTT.

This clone was counted once. The rearrangement joins TRBV4-2 to TRBJ2-7, with D perhaps matching TRBD1 (5 bases). Germline CDR1 is LGHNA and CDR2 is YNFKEQ. V was shortened by 0 bases and J by 3 bases, with 15 bases between the two germline ends. The CDR3 has 16 amino acids. This CDR3 reads CASSQDGQGNGYEQYF. As DNA, the CDR3 is TGTGCCAGCAGCCAAGACGGGCAGGGAAATGGCTACGAGCAGTACTTC.

This rearrangement joins TRBV14 to TRBJ1-4; unclear D gene. CDR1 and CDR2 from the germline V gene are SGHDN and FVKESK. V was shortened by 4 bases and J by 7 bases, with 22 bases between the two germline ends. The CDR3 is 17 amino acids. The CDR3 is CASSRERATDGGEKLFF. The CDR3 DNA follows: TGTGCCAGCAGCCGAGAGAGAGCCACAGATGGTGGTGAAAAACTGTTTTTT.

This clone was picked up a small number of times. This rearrangement joins TRBV6-2 or TRBV6-3 to TRBJ1-6; weak D call: TRBD1 (5 bases). V was clipped by 4 bases and J by 5 bases, with 6 bases between them. Germline values: CDR1 MNHEY, CDR2 SVGEGT. The length of the CDR3 is 13 residues. CDR3: CASSSRDNSPLHF. In nucleotides, the CDR3 is TGTGCCAGCAGTTCCAGGGATAATTCACCCCTCCACTTT.

The CDR3 loop is CAISESTETEAFF. Written as DNA, the CDR3 is TGTGCCATCAGTGAGTCAACTGAAACTGAAGCTTTCTTT. The V call is TRBV10-3, the J call TRBJ1-1; D remains unclear. Per the germline V gene, CDR1 is ENHRY and CDR2 is SYGVKD. This CDR3 comprises 13 residues. V was shortened by 0 bases and J by 5 bases, with 7 bases between the two germline ends.